This TCR beta chain was sequenced for a study of graft-versus-host responses after intestinal transplantation. This table comes from immunoSEQ multiplex PCR, and its TCRdb copy is limited to in-frame clones, with some not included. The sample carries more than 85,000 clones, over 85% recorded once. Turning to this clone: Its antigen is not known.

The germline gives CDR1 MNHNS, CDR2 SASEGT. The CDR3 loop spans 12 amino acids. Trimming took off 3 bases at V and 10 bases at J, with 13 bases between the two ends. This receptor was identified in a human donor who received an intestinal transplant. The V call is TRBV6-1, the J call TRBJ2-7; no definite D call. The sample here was unstimulated CD8+ T cells sorted from spleen or lymph node cells, taken before intestinal transplant. CDR3 residues: CASSDSGRAQYF. In nucleotides, the CDR3 is TGTGCCAGCAGTGACTCGGGTCGGGCTCAGTACTTC.